Here is one TCR beta chain with its context. Its target is unknown. Sequencing was at survey level. Only in-frame clones appear in the TCRdb table, and some are missing; sequencing was by immunoSEQ multiplex PCR. The sample contains over 35,000 clones, 80% to 90% of which appear only once. V lost 5 bases and J 0 bases, leaving 10 bases between the germline ends. CDR1 and CDR2 from the germline V gene are SEHNR and FQNEAQ (reference sequence). The CDR3 runs to 14 residues. The sample comes from a study of STAT5B mutations in CD4+ large granular lymphocyte leukemia. Whole-study context: Among healthy donors, a particular HLA allele went with more CDR3 'QG' motifs.

Study-level results: TRBV06-family usage was enriched in top patient clones (8/27) versus controls (2/35).

This sequence was found in a human donor in good health. Sequencing used CD4+ T cells from blood buffy coats. The gene calls are TRBV7-9 and TRBJ1-1, with D tentatively TRBD1 (5 bases). DNA of the CDR3: TGTGCCAGCAGCACCGGGACGGTGAACACTGAAGCTTTCTTT. Amino acids: CASSTGTVNTEAFF.